The TCR beta chain under discussion was sequenced for a study of blood T cell repertoires in COVID-19. Original analysis: Scientists estimated how many nucleated cells there were by amplifying reference gene primers. Sequencing was performed with immunoSEQ multiplex PCR; in TCRdb, only in-frame clones are kept and a portion is missing. That table gives V, J and clone size, and the DNA gave D and trimming. The repertoire holds under 85,000 clones, with approximately 83% as singletons. The sequence came from a man aged 40-49 years with COVID-19, enrolled during active disease. The sequenced material came from peripheral blood.

In DNA, the CDR3 is TGTGCCAGCCGGCGAGCGGGCGGGGGTACGCAGTATTTT. Residues: CASRRAGGGTQYF. The gene calls are TRBV6-5 and TRBJ2-3; TRBD2 matches at 7 bases. With 8 bases clipped from V and 8 bases from J, the junction kept 10 bases outside the gene matches. CDR1 and CDR2 from the germline V gene are MNHEY and SVGAGI. This CDR3 contains 13 residues.